These 27 T cell receptor beta chains were sequenced from one sample in a study of T cells in Graves' hyperthyroidism and ophthalmopathy. The CDR3 regions of TCR beta were amplified from RNA transcripts. The HTBI primer set drove a first-round RT-PCR of the TCR CDR3. From the multiplex PCR reads, TCRdb called clonotypes with MiXCR, one entry per CDR3 protein. Here the sample spans fewer than 850,000 distinct CDR3 sequences, around 16% being singletons. The sequenced material came from blood. The origin of the receptors is a man in his fifties or sixties with Graves' hyperthyroidism.

Ten or more counts support this clonotype. The rearrangement links TRBV14 to TRBJ2-1; a possible D gene is TRBD2 (6 bases). Trimming stripped 1 base from V and 3 bases from J, with 13 bases between. Germline V gene sequence: CDR1 SGHDN, CDR2 FVKESK. The CDR3 totals 16 residues. The CDR3 region has the DNA TGTGCCAGCAGCCAAGGGATTGCGGGGATCTACAATGAGCAGTTCTTC. Encoded protein: CASSQGIAGIYNEQFF.

This clonotype was seen ten or more times. V usage is TRBV19 and J usage is TRBJ2-1; a weak D match, TRBD2 (5 bases). The CDR3 runs to 14 residues. V was pared by 9 bases and J by 4 bases, with 16 bases between. Germline CDR1 reads LNHDA; CDR2 reads SQIVND (reference sequence). The CDR3 loop reads CASRAERGYNEQFF. CDR3 DNA: TGTGCCAGCAGAGCGGAGAGAGGTTACAATGAGCAGTTCTTC.

This clonotype has a count of ten or more. The chain combines TRBV20-1 with TRBJ2-5; a possible D gene is TRBD2 (5 bases). From germline, CDR1 is DFQATT and CDR2 SNEGSKA (reference sequence). The germline V and J ends were trimmed by 1 base and 2 bases, with 5 bases remaining between them. This CDR3 comprises 12 residues. CDR3 sequence reads: CSARAGQETQYF. The CDR3 nucleotides are TGCAGTGCTAGAGCGGGGCAAGAGACCCAGTACTTC.

Ten or more counts support this clonotype. The rearrangement links TRBV11-1 to TRBJ2-1; D not certain. The CDR3 is made up of 16 amino acids. Germline CDR1 SGHAT, CDR2 FQDESV (reference sequence). Trimming removed 4 bases at V and 0 bases at J, with 13 bases between. In DNA, the CDR3 is TGTGCCAGCAGCTCCAGTGACCAGAGCTCCTACAATGAGCAGTTCTTC. Residues: CASSSSDQSSYNEQFF. Full variable domain (missing parts from reference TRBV11-1 and TRBJ2-1): EAEVAQSPRYKITEKSQAVAFWCDPISGHATLYWYRQILGQGPELLVQFQDESVVDDSQLPKDRFSAERLKGVDSTLKIQPAELGDSAMYLCASSSSDQSSYNEQFFGPGTRLTVL.

This clonotype was seen more than once but under ten times. The rearrangement links TRBV20-1 to TRBJ1-6; 10 bases line up with TRBD1. The CDR3 loop spans 14 amino acids. In germline, CDR1 is DFQATT, CDR2 SNEGSKA (reference sequence). The V segment lost 5 bases and the J segment 9 bases; nucleotides outside the gene matches: 7. The CDR3 loop reads CSAATGTGVSPLHF. The CDR3 DNA reads as TGCAGTGCTGCTACCGGGACAGGGGTTTCACCCCTCCACTTT.

The genes are TRBV19 and TRBJ2-5; possible D gene TRBD2, 6 bases. The CDR3 is 14 amino acids. Germline CDR1 is LNHDA and CDR2 is SQIVND (reference sequence). Trimming removed 5 bases at V and 5 bases at J, with 15 bases between. CDR3 coding DNA: TGTGCCAGTAGTTTGGGACTGCTTAGGGAGACCCAGTACTTC. It codes for CASSLGLLRETQYF.

The chain has TRBV3-1 and TRBJ2-1, with a weak D call TRBD2 (7 bases). Trimming shortened V by 0 bases and J by 4 bases, and 16 bases separated the two germline ends. In germline, CDR1 is LGHDT, CDR2 YNNKEL (reference sequence). The CDR3 sequence is 17 residues long. CDR3 sequence: CASSQEGGGSRYNEQFF. DNA for the CDR3: TGTGCCAGCAGCCAAGAGGGGGGCGGGAGTAGGTACAATGAGCAGTTCTTC.

The chain links TRBV5-1 to TRBJ1-4, with 7 nucleotides matching TRBD1. Trimming took 3 bases from V and 2 from J; bases not matched to a gene: 4. Germline CDR1 reads SGHRS; CDR2 reads YFSETQ. The CDR3 loop spans 15 amino acids. CDR3 region: CASSYRGQTNEKLFF. As DNA, the CDR3 is TGCGCCAGCAGCTACAGGGGTCAGACTAATGAAAAACTGTTTTTT.

This rearrangement joins TRBV7-2 to TRBJ2-7, with 9 bases identical to TRBD1. The germline gives CDR1 SGHTA, CDR2 FQGNSA. The junction had 5 bases not matched to a gene; V was cut back by 0 bases and J by 2 bases. The CDR3 is made up of 16 amino acids. Here the CDR3 reads CASSLAPTGGPYEQYF. In DNA form, the CDR3 reads TGTGCCAGCAGCTTAGCCCCGACAGGGGGACCCTACGAGCAGTACTTC.

This clonotype was counted many times. V gene TRBV9 combines with J gene TRBJ1-5, with 7 bases fitting TRBD1. The V gene's germline CDR1 is SGDLS and CDR2 YYNGEE. The CDR3 sequence is 17 residues long. Losses at the gene ends were 4 bases for V and 0 bases for J; bases not matched to a gene: 10. The CDR3 spells CASSPPGTENSNQPQHF. The DNA of the CDR3 is TGTGCCAGCAGCCCCCCTGGGACAGAAAATAGCAATCAGCCCCAGCATTTT.

This clonotype was seen many times. The V call is TRBV7-3, the J call TRBJ1-5; D ambiguous. Trimming shortened V by 8 bases and J by 4 bases, and 24 bases separated the two germline ends. The CDR3 runs to 17 residues. CDR1 is SGHTA, CDR2 FQGTGA, per germline. The CDR3 sequence: CASAPRCPTSRNQPQHF. CDR3 nucleotides: TGTGCCAGCGCACCAAGGTGCCCAACCTCTAGGAATCAGCCCCAGCATTTT.

This clonotype was picked up many times. The chain combines TRBV28 with TRBJ2-7; TRBD2 matches at 9 bases. The germline gives CDR1 MDHEN, CDR2 SYDVKM. V lost 2 bases, J lost 0 bases, and 8 bases stayed unmatched. This CDR3 has 17 residues. CDR3 sequence: CASSLMASGISSYEQYF. CDR3 in DNA: TGTGCCAGCAGTTTAATGGCTAGCGGGATATCCTCCTACGAGCAGTACTTC.

The chain recombines TRBV10-3 with TRBJ2-6; no firm D call. The CDR3 runs to 13 residues. Germline V gene sequence: CDR1 ENHRY, CDR2 SYGVKD. V was pared by 6 bases and J by 0 bases, with 3 bases between. The CDR3 sequence: CAIRTSGANVLTF. In nucleotides, the CDR3 is TGTGCCATCAGGACCTCTGGGGCCAACGTCCTGACTTTC.

This clonotype turned up a few times. The V and J genes are TRBV24-1 and TRBJ1-2; no definite D call. Germline V gene lookup returns CDR1 KGHDR and CDR2 SFDVKD. V was cut by 9 bases and J by 0 bases, with 7 bases left in between. The CDR3 sequence is 12 residues long. Here the CDR3 reads CATSHSNYGYTF. The CDR3 DNA reads as TGTGCCACCTCCCATTCTAACTATGGCTACACCTTC.

DNA of the CDR3: TGCAGTGCTAGAAAGGGGACTAGCGGGAAATGGTACGAGCAGTACTTC. Amino acid sequence: CSARKGTSGKWYEQYF. The chain carries TRBV20-1 and TRBJ2-7; 13 bases line up with TRBD2. In germline, CDR1 is DFQATT, CDR2 SNEGSKA (reference sequence). The junction had 8 bases not matched to a gene; V was cut back by 2 bases and J by 4 bases. The CDR3 loop spans 16 amino acids.

In this sample, this clonotype turned up many times. DNA of the CDR3: TGTGCCAGCAGTTTCTTGGCTAGCGGGACTAGCTCCTACGAGCAGTACTTC. It translates to CASSFLASGTSSYEQYF. The chain is built from TRBV28 and TRBJ2-7; TRBD2 aligns across 9 bases. Germline trimming cut 3 bases from V and 0 bases from J; bases unmatched to any gene: 9. This CDR3 is 17 amino acids long. The V gene's germline CDR1 is MDHEN and CDR2 SYDVKM.

This chain connects TRBV6-2 or TRBV6-3 to TRBJ1-4; 7 bases match TRBD1. CDR3 length: 14 residues. J lost 7 bases, V lost 5 bases, and 7 bases had no gene match. Germline V gene data show CDR1 as MNHEY and CDR2 as SVGEGT. The CDR3, as DNA: TGTGCCAGCAGTCGGACAGGACAGTTTGAAAAACTGTTTTTT. Its protein is CASSRTGQFEKLFF.

This chain connects TRBV4-3 to TRBJ2-7; TRBD2 agrees at 7 bases. Germline-derived CDR1 and CDR2 are LGHNA and YSLEER. J was trimmed by 4 bases and V by 0 bases; bases with no gene match: 15. The CDR3 consists of 18 residues. The CDR3 protein is CASSQEEGGKAGIYEQYF. The CDR3 DNA reads as TGCGCCAGCAGCCAAGAAGAAGGTGGAAAAGCGGGAATTTACGAGCAGTACTTC.

The chain joins TRBV13 to TRBJ1-2, with 10 bases lining up with TRBD1. V dropped 1 base and J dropped 4; count of bases not matched to a gene: 6. This CDR3 has 16 amino acids. The V gene's germline CDR1 is PRHDT and CDR2 FYEKMQ (reference sequence). The CDR3 DNA reads as TGTGCCAGCAGCTTAGCCCCGACAGGGGGCATCTATGGCTACACCTTC. Translated: CASSLAPTGGIYGYTF.

The gene calls are TRBV9 and TRBJ2-1; D may match TRBD1 or TRBD2 (5 bases each). CDR3 size: 15 residues. V lost 0 bases and J 9 bases, leaving 16 bases between the germline ends. Germline V gives CDR1 SGDLS, CDR2 YYNGEE. For the CDR3, the DNA is TGTGCCAGCAGCGTAGGGGACGGGGTTTTGGGTGAGCAGTTCTTC. It encodes CASSVGDGVLGEQFF.

The CDR3 DNA is TGTGCCAGCAGTTTAAAGAGAATAGAAGAGACCCAGTACTTC. Encoded protein: CASSLKRIEETQYF. This chain connects TRBV12-3 or TRBV12-4 to TRBJ2-5; D unresolved. The CDR3 is 14 residues long. With 2 bases removed from V and 3 bases from J, the gap between germline ends came to 10 bases.

This chain connects TRBV15 to TRBJ1-2; D gene uncertain. V lost 0 bases and J lost 2, with 1 base in between. This CDR3 is built from 12 residues. The germline V gene has CDR1 LNHNV and CDR2 YYDKDF (reference sequence). The CDR3, as DNA: TGTGCCACCAGCAGAGACAACTATGGCTACACCTTC. Its translation: CATSRDNYGYTF.

The chain employs TRBV5-5 and TRBJ1-1, with 10 bases lining up with TRBD1. Germline V gene sequence: CDR1 SGHKS, CDR2 YYEKEE (reference sequence). V lost 0 bases and J lost 5; bases outside the gene matches: 4. The CDR3 loop spans 15 amino acids. CDR3 sequence: CASSLVGTGVTEAFF. CDR3 coding DNA: TGTGCCAGCAGCTTGGTCGGGACAGGGGTAACTGAAGCTTTCTTT.

V and J are TRBV4-1 and TRBJ2-1, with D unclear. V was trimmed by 0 bases and J by 0 bases, leaving 12 bases between them. Germline V gene sequence: CDR1 MGHRA, CDR2 YSYEKL. The CDR3 contains 17 residues. CDR3 coding DNA: TGCGCCAGCAGCCAAGAAGGGATTCCGAGCTCCTACAATGAGCAGTTCTTC. It encodes CASSQEGIPSSYNEQFF.

This clonotype has a count of ten or more. This sequence joins TRBV11-2 and TRBJ2-7; D is undetermined. Germline CDR1 and CDR2: SGHAT and FQNNGV. Trimming took 1 base from V and 4 from J, leaving 8 bases between them. The CDR3 length is 13 residues. This CDR3 reads CASSLAREYEQYF. The CDR3 nucleotides are TGTGCCAGCAGCTTAGCCAGAGAATACGAGCAGTACTTC. Drawing the rest from reference TRBV11-2 and TRBJ2-7, the complete variable domain is EAGVAQSPRYKIIEKRQSVAFWCNPISGHATLYWYQQILGQGPKLLIQFQNNGVVDDSQLPKDRFSAERLKGVDSTLKIQPAKLEDSAVYLCASSLAREYEQYFGPGTRLTVT.

V usage is TRBV4-1 and J usage is TRBJ2-7; the match to TRBD1 covers 8 bases. Germline V gene data show CDR1 as MGHRA and CDR2 as YSYEKL. CDR3 size: 15 residues. V was pared by 0 bases and J by 3 bases, with 4 bases of the junction left unmatched. CDR3 amino acids: CASSQEQGGFYEQYF. CDR3 bases: TGCGCCAGCAGCCAAGAACAGGGGGGTTTCTACGAGCAGTACTTC.

Many counts were recorded for this clonotype. The rearrangement links TRBV11-2 to TRBJ2-2; TRBD2 matches at 8 bases. Germline lookup yields CDR1 SGHAT and CDR2 FQNNGV. The V gene end was trimmed by 1 base and the J gene end by 3 bases; junction bases not matched to a gene: 1. The CDR3 is 15 residues long. CDR3: CASSLGGLDTGELFF. Here the CDR3 DNA reads TGTGCCAGCAGCTTAGGGGGACTAGACACCGGGGAGCTGTTTTTT. The full variable domain, with the rest looked up from reference TRBV11-2 and TRBJ2-2, is EAGVAQSPRYKIIEKRQSVAFWCNPISGHATLYWYQQILGQGPKLLIQFQNNGVVDDSQLPKDRFSAERLKGVDSTLKIQPAKLEDSAVYLCASSLGGLDTGELFFGEGSRLTVL.